The rows below give T cell receptor beta chains drawn from one sample of a study of Tregs in tolerant kidney transplant recipients. The repertoire was sequenced with immunoSEQ multiplex PCR; TCRdb's copy has only in-frame clones and lacks some. The sample lists about 52,000 clones, around 90% seen once, with 12% to 15% in the top ten. The sample here was CD8+ T cells from blood (PBMCs), taken 24 months after the transplant. The receptor set was obtained from a human patient who received a combined kidney and bone marrow transplant. The graft donor may account for some of the T cells. CDR3s include the opening cysteine and the closing phenylalanine or tryptophan. The D gene is left open where the match is weak. Not all rows give a size; the values are once, few, many and, for expanded clones, a class.

CDR3 DNA: TGTGCCAGCACCAAAGGGGCTAGCGGGGGATTCACAGATACGCAGTATTTT
CDR3 protein: CASTKGASGGFTDTQYF
clone size: -
D gene: TRBD2
J gene: TRBJ2-3
V gene: TRBV28
CDR3 length: 17

CDR3 DNA: TGTGCCAGCAGCTTAGGGTCCTTAAGGGACTACCAAGAGACCCAGTACTTC
CDR3 protein: CASSLGSLRDYQETQYF
clone size: -
D gene: -
J gene: TRBJ2-5
V gene: TRBV7-9
CDR3 length: 17

CDR3 DNA: TGTGCCAGCAGCTTATACGGGAGCACAGATACGCAGTATTTT
CDR3 protein: CASSLYGSTDTQYF
clone size: -
D gene: -
J gene: TRBJ2-3
V gene: TRBV7-6
CDR3 length: 14

CDR3 DNA: TGTGCCAGCAGCGTAGCGAGTAATAATAATTCCCCCCTCCACTTT
CDR3 protein: CASSVASNNNSPLHF
clone size: -
D gene: -
J gene: TRBJ1-6
V gene: TRBV9
CDR3 length: 15

CDR3 DNA: TGCGCCAGCCGCGGACAGGGGGAAGAAAAACTGTTTTTT
CDR3 protein: CASRGQGEEKLFF
clone size: -
D gene: TRBD1
J gene: TRBJ1-4
V gene: TRBV5-1
CDR3 length: 13

CDR3 DNA: TGTGCCAGCTCACCCAGTGCTAGCGGACGCAATGAGCAGTTCTTC
CDR3 protein: CASSPSASGRNEQFF
clone size: -
D gene: TRBD2
J gene: TRBJ2-1
V gene: TRBV18
CDR3 length: 15

CDR3 DNA: TGTGCCAGTAGTATAGATTGGAGGCAGGGAGGTGCTAGGACAGATACGCAGTATTTT
CDR3 protein: CASSIDWRQGGARTDTQYF
clone size: -
D gene: -
J gene: TRBJ2-3
V gene: TRBV19
CDR3 length: 19

CDR3 DNA: TGCGCCAGCAGCCCTGAGCAGGGGACAGATACGCAGTATTTT
CDR3 protein: CASSPEQGTDTQYF
clone size: few
D gene: -
J gene: TRBJ2-3
V gene: TRBV4-3
CDR3 length: 14

CDR3 DNA: TGCGCCAGCAGCCCTCGTGGGGGGGTGGATCAGCCCCAGCATTTT
CDR3 protein: CASSPRGGVDQPQHF
clone size: -
D gene: -
J gene: TRBJ1-5
V gene: TRBV4-1
CDR3 length: 15

CDR3 DNA: TGTGCCAGTAGTAGGGACCATAAGGGGGCAACTAATGAAAAACTGTTTTTT
CDR3 protein: CASSRDHKGATNEKLFF
clone size: -
D gene: -
J gene: TRBJ1-4
V gene: TRBV7-8
CDR3 length: 17

CDR3 DNA: TGTGCCAGCAGCGTAGCCGCGGGAGGCCCGCCTTACTACAATGAGCAGTTCTTC
CDR3 protein: CASSVAAGGPPYYNEQFF
clone size: -
D gene: TRBD2
J gene: TRBJ2-1
V gene: TRBV9
CDR3 length: 18

CDR3 DNA: TGTGCCAGCAGCGGATTGAGTGAGGACAGGGTCACCTATAATTCCCCCCTCCACTTT
CDR3 protein: CASSGLSEDRVTYNSPLHF
clone size: few
D gene: TRBD1
J gene: TRBJ1-6
V gene: TRBV7-2
CDR3 length: 19

CDR3 DNA: TGTGCCAGCAGTTACGGGACAGGGGGCTCCTACGAGCAGTACTTC
CDR3 protein: CASSYGTGGSYEQYF
clone size: -
D gene: TRBD1
J gene: TRBJ2-7
V gene: TRBV6-5
CDR3 length: 15

CDR3 DNA: TGCGCCAGCAGCCAAGATATGACAGAAGCTTTCTTT
CDR3 protein: CASSQDMTEAFF
clone size: -
D gene: -
J gene: TRBJ1-1
V gene: TRBV4-3
CDR3 length: 12

CDR3 DNA: TGTGCCAGCAGGTCCCCTGGTCCCAGGTTTTGCGAAAAACTGTTTTTT
CDR3 protein: CASRSPGPRFCEKLFF
clone size: -
D gene: -
J gene: TRBJ1-4
V gene: TRBV25-1
CDR3 length: 16

CDR3 DNA: TGCGCCAGCAGCCAAGACCCGGGACAGGGGTACACTGAAGCTTTCTTT
CDR3 protein: CASSQDPGQGYTEAFF
clone size: -
D gene: TRBD1
J gene: TRBJ1-1
V gene: TRBV4-1
CDR3 length: 16

CDR3 DNA: TGTGCCAGCAGTTTAAGGGGGGGATCCTACGAACAGTACTTC
CDR3 protein: CASSLRGGSYEQYF
clone size: -
D gene: -
J gene: TRBJ2-7
V gene: TRBV27
CDR3 length: 14

CDR3 DNA: TGTGCCAGCAGCTTAGTGGCCAGGTCGAACACTGAAGCTTTCTTT
CDR3 protein: CASSLVARSNTEAFF
clone size: -
D gene: -
J gene: TRBJ1-1
V gene: TRBV7-6
CDR3 length: 15

CDR3 DNA: TGTGCCAGCAGCTTAGGACTAGGAGCCTACGAGCAGTACTTC
CDR3 protein: CASSLGLGAYEQYF
clone size: once
D gene: -
J gene: TRBJ2-7
V gene: TRBV7-2
CDR3 length: 14

CDR3 DNA: TGCGCCAGCAGCCAAGATGGGGCAGGGGGCGCCTACAATGAGCAGTTCTTC
CDR3 protein: CASSQDGAGGAYNEQFF
clone size: -
D gene: TRBD1
J gene: TRBJ2-1
V gene: TRBV4-1
CDR3 length: 17

CDR3 DNA: TGCAGCGTTGAAGATCAGGCAGACGAGCAGTACTTC
CDR3 protein: CSVEDQADEQYF
clone size: -
D gene: -
J gene: TRBJ2-7
V gene: TRBV29-1
CDR3 length: 12

CDR3 DNA: TGCGCCAGCAGCCTGGGACTAGCGGGAGGATCCGAGCAGTACTTC
CDR3 protein: CASSLGLAGGSEQYF
clone size: -
D gene: TRBD2
J gene: TRBJ2-7
V gene: TRBV4-3
CDR3 length: 15

CDR3 DNA: TGTGCCAGCAGCGCCACTCGGGACGAGCAGTACTTC
CDR3 protein: CASSATRDEQYF
clone size: -
D gene: -
J gene: TRBJ2-7
V gene: TRBV5-4
CDR3 length: 12

CDR3 DNA: TGCGCCAGCACCTTAATCCCCGACTATAGCGAAGAGACCCAGTACTTC
CDR3 protein: CASTLIPDYSEETQYF
clone size: -
D gene: -
J gene: TRBJ2-5
V gene: TRBV5-1
CDR3 length: 16

CDR3 DNA: TGTGCCAGCAGCTTAGGGGTGGGACTAGCGGAAGCGCAGCAGTTCTTC
CDR3 protein: CASSLGVGLAEAQQFF
clone size: -
D gene: TRBD2
J gene: TRBJ2-1
V gene: TRBV7-8
CDR3 length: 16

CDR3 DNA: TGTGCCAGCAGCGCCGGGACAGGGGTTGTTTACCGGGGCGAGCAGTACTTC
CDR3 protein: CASSAGTGVVYRGEQYF
clone size: -
D gene: TRBD1
J gene: TRBJ2-7
V gene: TRBV9
CDR3 length: 17

CDR3 DNA: TGTGCCAGCGCCCACAGTCTAGCCAAAAACATTCAGTACTTC
CDR3 protein: CASAHSLAKNIQYF
clone size: -
D gene: -
J gene: TRBJ2-4
V gene: TRBV21-1
CDR3 length: 14

CDR3 DNA: TGTGCCAGCAGCTTCGTGGGGGCTACTAATGAAAAACTGTTTTTT
CDR3 protein: CASSFVGATNEKLFF
clone size: -
D gene: -
J gene: TRBJ1-4
V gene: TRBV7-6
CDR3 length: 15

CDR3 DNA: TGTGCCAGCAGTATGGACAGTAAAAACATTCAGTACTTC
CDR3 protein: CASSMDSKNIQYF
clone size: -
D gene: -
J gene: TRBJ2-4
V gene: TRBV27
CDR3 length: 13

CDR3 DNA: TGTGCCAGCAGCTTAGCGGGAGGGTCCCAAGAGACCCAGTACTTC
CDR3 protein: CASSLAGGSQETQYF
clone size: -
D gene: TRBD2
J gene: TRBJ2-5
V gene: TRBV7-9
CDR3 length: 15

CDR3 DNA: TGTGCCAGGAGGAGATTTAACACTGAAGCTTTCTTT
CDR3 protein: CARRRFNTEAFF
clone size: -
D gene: -
J gene: TRBJ1-1
V gene: TRBV5-8
CDR3 length: 12

CDR3 DNA: TGTGCCAGCAGTCCGTCACTAGTCTCCTATAATTCACCCCTCCACTTT
CDR3 protein: CASSPSLVSYNSPLHF
clone size: -
D gene: -
J gene: TRBJ1-6
V gene: TRBV27
CDR3 length: 16

CDR3 DNA: TGTGCCAGCAGCTCCGGGGTTCTCTCCTACGAGCAGTACTTC
CDR3 protein: CASSSGVLSYEQYF
clone size: -
D gene: -
J gene: TRBJ2-7
V gene: TRBV7-9
CDR3 length: 14

CDR3 DNA: TGTGCCATCAGACCGGGACTGGGGACCTCCTACAATGAGCAGTTCTTC
CDR3 protein: CAIRPGLGTSYNEQFF
clone size: few
D gene: -
J gene: TRBJ2-1
V gene: TRBV10-3
CDR3 length: 16

CDR3 DNA: TGTGCCAGTAGTCCACCCCCCGCCGGGTCAGACGAGCAGTACTTC
CDR3 protein: CASSPPPAGSDEQYF
clone size: -
D gene: -
J gene: TRBJ2-7
V gene: TRBV19
CDR3 length: 15

CDR3 DNA: TGTGCCAGCAGTTACAGGGCAGGGGGCCCCGGTGAGCAGTTCTTC
CDR3 protein: CASSYRAGGPGEQFF
clone size: -
D gene: TRBD1
J gene: TRBJ2-1
V gene: TRBV6-6
CDR3 length: 15

CDR3 DNA: TGTGCCAGCAGCTTAGGGCAGGGGGCAAACAATGAGCAGTTCTTC
CDR3 protein: CASSLGQGANNEQFF
clone size: -
D gene: TRBD1
J gene: TRBJ2-1
V gene: TRBV11-2
CDR3 length: 15

CDR3 DNA: TGTGCCAGCAGTTTCATCAGGGGCTCGGGTGAAGCCTTCTTT
CDR3 protein: CASSFIRGSGEAFF
clone size: -
D gene: -
J gene: TRBJ1-1
V gene: TRBV27
CDR3 length: 14

CDR3 DNA: TGTGCCAGCAGCCAAGACCCGGGGACGCAGTATTTT
CDR3 protein: CASSQDPGTQYF
clone size: -
D gene: -
J gene: TRBJ2-3
V gene: TRBV11-3
CDR3 length: 12

CDR3 DNA: TGCGCCAGCAGCCTGGGACAGAGCTCCTACAATGAGCAGTTCTTC
CDR3 protein: CASSLGQSSYNEQFF
clone size: -
D gene: TRBD1
J gene: TRBJ2-1
V gene: TRBV4-3
CDR3 length: 15

CDR3 DNA: TGTGCCAGCAGCTTAAGAAAGGGGTTGAGCTCCTACAATGAGCAGTTCTTC
CDR3 protein: CASSLRKGLSSYNEQFF
clone size: -
D gene: -
J gene: TRBJ2-1
V gene: TRBV11-3
CDR3 length: 17

CDR3 DNA: TGTGCCAGCAGTGATCGGTTTAGCGGGGAGCTGTTTTTT
CDR3 protein: CASSDRFSGELFF
clone size: -
D gene: -
J gene: TRBJ2-2
V gene: TRBV2
CDR3 length: 13

CDR3 DNA: TGTGCCAGTAGTTTAGCGGGAGCGGTTTACGAGCAGTACTTC
CDR3 protein: CASSLAGAVYEQYF
clone size: -
D gene: TRBD2
J gene: TRBJ2-7
V gene: TRBV19
CDR3 length: 14

CDR3 DNA: TGTGCCAGCAGCTTAGCGGGGGGCCCCACAGATACGCAGTATTTT
CDR3 protein: CASSLAGGPTDTQYF
clone size: -
D gene: -
J gene: TRBJ2-3
V gene: TRBV11-2
CDR3 length: 15

CDR3 DNA: TGTGCCAGCAGCTTAGTTGTCGGGTACACCGGGGAGCTGTTTTTT
CDR3 protein: CASSLVVGYTGELFF
clone size: -
D gene: -
J gene: TRBJ2-2
V gene: TRBV7-9
CDR3 length: 15

CDR3 DNA: TGTGCCACCCATAACGGGGGTAACAATGAGCAGTTCTTC
CDR3 protein: CATHNGGNNEQFF
clone size: -
D gene: -
J gene: TRBJ2-1
V gene: TRBV7-9
CDR3 length: 13

CDR3 DNA: TGTGCCAGCAGTTTATTTCGGGAGGCCGACAATGAGCAGTTCTTC
CDR3 protein: CASSLFREADNEQFF
clone size: few
D gene: TRBD2
J gene: TRBJ2-1
V gene: TRBV27
CDR3 length: 15

CDR3 DNA: TGTGCCAGCAGCGTAGTGACGGGGTCTGAAGCTTTCTTT
CDR3 protein: CASSVVTGSEAFF
clone size: once
D gene: -
J gene: TRBJ1-1
V gene: TRBV9
CDR3 length: 13

CDR3 DNA: TGTGCCAGCAGCTTAGGGGCTGGTTCTGAGCAGTACTTC
CDR3 protein: CASSLGAGSEQYF
clone size: -
D gene: -
J gene: TRBJ2-7
V gene: TRBV11-2
CDR3 length: 13

CDR3 DNA: TGTGCCAGCAGTCCCTTATACGAGCAGTACTTC
CDR3 protein: CASSPLYEQYF
clone size: -
D gene: -
J gene: TRBJ2-7
V gene: TRBV25-1
CDR3 length: 11

CDR3 DNA: TGTGCCAGCAGCTCTCTCTCGAGACAGGGGAAAAGGGTCTATGGCTACACCTTC
CDR3 protein: CASSSLSRQGKRVYGYTF
clone size: -
D gene: TRBD1
J gene: TRBJ1-2
V gene: TRBV7-8
CDR3 length: 18